A single sample gave rise to the 26 T cell receptor beta chains below, sequenced in a study of blood T cell repertoires in COVID-19. Some clones are missing from TCRdb's copy, which holds only in-frame ones; the method was immunoSEQ multiplex PCR. The sample contains 300,000 to 400,000 clones, about 88% of which appear only once. The sample was peripheral blood. The source of these receptors is a woman between 70 and 85 years old with COVID-19, enrolled during active disease.

This clone was counted many times. Here the CDR3 reads CASTRWSNQPQHF. CDR3 nucleotide sequence: TGTGCCAGCACGCGGTGGAGCAATCAGCCCCAGCATTTT. This rearrangement joins TRBV2 to TRBJ1-5, with unresolved D. V lost 7 bases and J lost 1, with 8 bases in between. The V gene's germline CDR1 is SNHLY and CDR2 FYNNEI. The CDR3 runs to 13 residues.

There are a few counts of this clone. The chain combines TRBV7-6 with TRBJ2-7, with D tentatively TRBD1 (6 bases). V was cut by 1 base and J by 3 bases, with 10 bases left in between. This CDR3 region has 14 residues. Germline lookup yields CDR1 SGHVS and CDR2 FNYEAQ. The CDR3: CASSLGGQNYEQYF. In nucleotides, the CDR3 is TGTGCCAGCAGCTTAGGTGGACAGAACTACGAGCAGTACTTC.

The chain joins TRBV19 to TRBJ1-3; 8 bases agree with TRBD1. V lost 4 bases to trimming and J lost 3 bases; unmatched junction nucleotides: 8. Germline lookup yields CDR1 LNHDA and CDR2 SQIVND (reference sequence). The CDR3 loop spans 16 amino acids. CDR3 DNA: TGTGCCAGTAGTAACGGACAGGGAGTCCTTGGAAACACCATATATTTT. It codes for CASSNGQGVLGNTIYF.

This chain joins TRBV11-2 and TRBJ2-3, with 8 positions matching TRBD2. Trimming at V came to 4 bases and at J to 0 bases, leaving 12 bases not matched to a gene. The germline CDR1 and CDR2 sequences are SGHAT and FQNNGV. The CDR3 consists of 18 residues. The CDR3 here is CASSSRGGGGPSTDTQYF. CDR3 nucleotide sequence: TGTGCCAGCAGCTCCCGGGGAGGCGGGGGGCCCAGCACAGATACGCAGTATTTT.

The chain links TRBV5-1 to TRBJ2-7; 9 positions agree with TRBD1. The CDR3 totals 14 residues. CDR1 is SGHRS and CDR2 is YFSETQ in the germline V gene. The V gene end was trimmed by 4 bases and the J gene end by 6 bases; junction bases not matched to a gene: 8. Written as DNA, the CDR3 is TGCGCCAGCAGCGTGACAGGGGGAAGTGTCGAGCAGTACTTC. It translates to CASSVTGGSVEQYF.

On this clone: The sample carries other DNA sequences with the same CDR3. This chain links TRBV2 with TRBJ1-2; a possible D gene is TRBD1 (5 bases). The germline V gene has CDR1 SNHLY and CDR2 FYNNEI. CDR3 size: 13 residues. V was pared by 6 bases and J by 2 bases, with 10 bases between. CDR3 amino acids: CASRRGGNYGYTF. Written as DNA, the CDR3 is TGTGCCAGCAGGAGGGGAGGCAACTATGGCTACACCTTC.

This clone was observed a handful of times. The rearrangement links TRBV7-9 to TRBJ1-1; TRBD1 matches at 7 bases. V lost 5 bases and J lost 3; bases outside the gene matches: 6. This CDR3 comprises 14 residues. Germline assignment: CDR1 SEHNR and CDR2 FQNEAQ (reference sequence). The CDR3 coding sequence is TGTGCCAGCAGCCCCGGGAGGGGGCACACTGAAGCTTTCTTT. This codes for CASSPGRGHTEAFF.

This chain joins TRBV24-1 and TRBJ2-3; 12 positions agree with TRBD2. With V trimmed by 2 bases and J by 4 bases, 6 bases remained unmatched. This CDR3 has 17 residues. Germline V gene lookup returns CDR1 KGHDR and CDR2 SFDVKD. CDR3 protein: CATSDSASGGASDTQYF. Here the CDR3 DNA reads TGTGCCACCAGTGATTCCGCTAGCGGGGGGGCGTCAGATACGCAGTATTTT.

V gene TRBV24-1 combines with J gene TRBJ1-5; the D gene is possibly TRBD1 (6 bases). Trimming stripped 9 bases from V and 7 bases from J, with 21 bases between. The CDR3 covers 15 residues. Germline V gene data show CDR1 as KGHDR and CDR2 as SFDVKD. The CDR3 region has the DNA TGTGCCACCGCACCCGGGGGGCCCCTCAAGCAGCCCCAGCATTTT. Its translation is CATAPGGPLKQPQHF.

The rearrangement links TRBV9 to TRBJ1-6, with 7 bases that match TRBD1. From germline, CDR1 is SGDLS and CDR2 YYNGEE. The CDR3 consists of 14 residues. V lost 7 bases to trimming and J lost 13 bases; unmatched junction nucleotides: 14. CDR3 DNA: TGTGCCAGCCTATCGGGACAGTGTCCCTCGCCCCTCCACTTT. It specifies CASLSGQCPSPLHF.

V gene TRBV7-8 combines with J gene TRBJ2-1; the match to TRBD2 covers 12 bases. Germline values: CDR1 SGHVS, CDR2 FQNEAQ. The V segment lost 4 bases and the J segment 8 bases; nucleotides outside the gene matches: 3. The CDR3 sequence is 14 residues long. The CDR3 coding sequence is TGTGCCAGCAGCTGGACTAGCGGGGTAGATGAGCAGTTCTTC. It is translated as CASSWTSGVDEQFF. Supplemented by reference TRBV7-8 and TRBJ2-1, the full variable domain reads GAGVSQSPRYKVAKRGQDVALRCDPISGHVSLFWYQQALGQGPEFLTYFQNEAQLDKSGLPSDRFFAERPEGSVSTLKIQRTQQEDSAVYLCASSWTSGVDEQFFGPGTRLTVL.

The chain joins TRBV19 to TRBJ1-3; 8 bases map to TRBD1. V lost 9 bases to trimming and J lost 10 bases; unmatched junction nucleotides: 11. Germline V lookup: CDR1 LNHDA, CDR2 SQIVND (reference sequence). The CDR3 is 13 residues long. CDR3 nucleotide sequence: TGTGCCAGGACCTCGGACAGGGCCCATACCATATATTTT. It yields the protein CARTSDRAHTIYF. Together with reference TRBV19 and TRBJ1-3, the CDR3 gives the full variable domain: DGGITQSPKYLFRKEGQNVTLSCEQNLNHDAMYWYRQDPGQGLRLIYYSQIVNDFQKGDIAEGYSVSREKKESFPLTVTSAQKNPTAFYLCARTSDRAHTIYFGEGSWLTVV.

This sequence joins TRBV6-4 and TRBJ2-7; 7 bases match TRBD1. CDR3 length equals 15 residues. Germline V gene data show CDR1 as MRHNA and CDR2 as SNTAGT. The V gene end was trimmed by 5 bases and the J gene end by 0 bases; junction bases not matched to a gene: 7. CDR3 residues: CASSSEAGGSYEQYF. The CDR3 DNA is TGTGCCAGCAGTTCTGAGGCAGGGGGCTCCTACGAGCAGTACTTC.

The V call is TRBV13, the J call TRBJ1-1; 7 nucleotides match TRBD1. CDR1 and CDR2 from the germline V gene are PRHDT and FYEKMQ (reference sequence). V was pared by 3 bases and J by 4 bases, with 2 bases of the junction left unmatched. There are 13 residues in the CDR3. CDR3: CASSFAGGTEAFF. The CDR3 DNA sequence: TGTGCCAGCAGCTTTGCAGGGGGCACTGAAGCTTTCTTT.

J is TRBJ1-2 and V is TRBV5-6; 7 positions match TRBD1. CDR3 size: 13 residues. Germline trimming cut 3 bases from V and 7 bases from J; bases unmatched to any gene: 6. Per germline, CDR1 SGHDT and CDR2 YYEEEE. The CDR3 here is CASSSLDRAGYTF. CDR3 sequence (DNA): TGTGCCAGCAGCTCTCTAGACAGGGCTGGCTACACCTTC.

The rearrangement uses TRBV14 and TRBJ1-1, with D unresolved. The CDR3 length is 15 residues. V lost 0 bases, J lost 4 bases, and 12 bases lay in between. Looked up from germline, CDR1 is SGHDN and CDR2 is FVKESK. In DNA, the CDR3 is TGTGCCAGCAGCCAAGAGCACCCGCGTGGCACTGAAGCTTTCTTT. It yields the protein CASSQEHPRGTEAFF.

This chain's CDR3 is CASSLRSGVQFF. CDR3 in DNA: TGTGCCAGCAGCTTGAGGAGCGGGGTGCAGTTCTTC. This sequence joins TRBV5-4 and TRBJ2-1, with 7 positions matching TRBD2. Germline V gives CDR1 SGHNT, CDR2 YYREEE (reference sequence). This CDR3 has 12 amino acids. With 1 base clipped from V and 12 bases from J, the junction kept 4 bases outside the gene matches.

This clone has just a few counts. The chain recombines TRBV6-5 with TRBJ1-1; 7 bases align to TRBD1. Germline CDR1 is MNHEY and CDR2 is SVGAGI. The CDR3 is 16 residues long. Trimming took 2 bases from V and 1 from J; bases not matched to a gene: 7. CDR3 loop: CASSYRGTERNTEAFF. The CDR3 bases are TGTGCCAGCAGTTACCGGGGGACAGAGCGGAACACTGAAGCTTTCTTT.

The V gene is TRBV6-2 or TRBV6-3, the J gene TRBJ1-5; TRBD1 matches at 8 bases. Germline V CDR1 and CDR2: MNHEY, SVGEGT. The CDR3 contains 18 residues. Trimming removed 0 bases from V and 0 bases from J; junction bases left unmatched: 7. The CDR3 DNA sequence: TGTGCCAGCAGTTACTCGACAGGGGTGGAGGATAGCAATCAGCCCCAGCATTTT. Translated, it gives CASSYSTGVEDSNQPQHF.

The chain is built from TRBV7-3 and TRBJ2-6; 10 nucleotides align to TRBD2. The CDR3 consists of 21 residues. Per the germline V gene, CDR1 is SGHTA and CDR2 is FQGTGA. The V segment lost 6 bases and the J segment 2 bases; nucleotides outside the gene matches: 19. This chain's CDR3 is CASRPLGLAGEPGAGANVLTF. The CDR3 DNA is TGTGCCAGCAGGCCGTTGGGGCTAGCGGGGGAACCGGGAGCTGGGGCCAACGTCCTGACTTTC.

The V call is TRBV6-2 or TRBV6-3, the J call TRBJ2-6; 10 nucleotides line up with TRBD1. Trimming removed 6 bases from V and 0 bases from J; junction bases left unmatched: 14. CDR3 length: 20 amino acids. Germline-derived CDR1 and CDR2 are MNHEY and SVGEGT. CDR3 sequence (DNA): TGTGCCAGCAGATACCAAACCGGGACAGGGGCGTTCTCTGGGGCCAACGTCCTGACTTTC. Translating gives CASRYQTGTGAFSGANVLTF.

The V call is TRBV6-2 or TRBV6-3, the J call TRBJ1-5; tentatively, D is TRBD1 (5 bases). Germline CDR1 MNHEY, CDR2 SVGEGT. Trimming shortened V by 1 base and J by 0 bases, and 7 bases separated the two germline ends. CDR3 size: 15 residues. The CDR3 region is CASSYFQGSNQPQHF. The CDR3 DNA reads as TGTGCCAGCAGTTACTTTCAGGGTAGCAATCAGCCCCAGCATTTT.

The chain links TRBV19 to TRBJ1-5; possible D gene TRBD1, 5 bases. Germline V gene lookup returns CDR1 LNHDA and CDR2 SQIVND (reference sequence). The CDR3 has 14 residues. Trimming took off 3 bases at V and 7 bases at J, with 13 bases between the two ends. The CDR3 here is CASSIAGNGQPQHF. In nucleotides, the CDR3 is TGTGCCAGTAGTATCGCAGGGAATGGGCAGCCCCAGCATTTT.

CDR3 nucleotide sequence: TGTGCCAGTAGTATTGGTACTAGCGGGGGTGGAGAGACCCAGTACTTC. Protein sequence: CASSIGTSGGGETQYF. This chain connects TRBV19 to TRBJ2-5; 11 bases align to TRBD2. The CDR3 length is 16 residues. J gave up 4 bases and V 3 bases, and 7 bases lay outside the gene matches. Germline CDR1 LNHDA, CDR2 SQIVND (reference sequence).

The chain uses TRBV19 and TRBJ2-7, with D tentatively TRBD1 (5 bases). This CDR3 is 12 amino acids long. The germline V and J ends were trimmed by 10 bases and 7 bases, with 17 bases remaining between them. CDR1 is LNHDA, CDR2 SQIVND, per germline (reference sequence). Here the CDR3 reads CAKPQGRSEQYF. CDR3 sequence (DNA): TGTGCCAAGCCCCAGGGTAGGAGTGAGCAGTACTTC.

The J gene is TRBJ1-1, the V gene TRBV9; D is unclear. The CDR3 sequence is 15 residues long. V shed 4 bases and J shed 4 bases, with 17 bases lying between them. The germline CDR1 and CDR2 sequences are SGDLS and YYNGEE. This chain's CDR3 is CASSPGAGMVTEAFF. CDR3 DNA sequence: TGTGCCAGCAGCCCTGGTGCGGGGATGGTCACTGAAGCTTTCTTT.